This T cell receptor beta chain was captured in a study of human T cells and chemical hapten exposure. Findings and limits, study-wide: Patch test score was positively correlated with the counts of PT1 expanded TCRs.

This clonotype appeared many times. Its specificity is unknown. In the original processing: From about 22,000 to 700,000 TCRs were found per sample, with a median of approximately 100,000. One entry per CDR3 protein, called by TCRdb with MiXCR from the RACE reads. The V and J calls follow TCRdb's processing rather than the paper's. The sample has about 82,000 distinct CDR3 sequences, roughly 13% seen once. The CDR3 has 20 residues. The V and J ends lost 5 bases and 3 bases, in that order; junction bases with no gene match: 20. Germline V gene lookup returns CDR1 SGHAT and CDR2 FQDESV (reference sequence). The time point is: patch test 3, about 24 weeks after DPC sensitization. Treatment noted: therapeutic diphenylcyclopropenone sensitization with weekly scalp DPC.

The clonotype comes from a woman aged 50 to 60 with alopecia areata. Some clones in this sample may be carry-over from other donors' samples. Sequencing used whole blood, obtained in connection with sensitization to the hapten diphenylcyclopropenone (DPC). The rearrangement links TRBV11-1 to TRBJ2-5, with TRBD2 identical over 11 bases. The CDR3 is CASSPDLAGGHSLEEETQYF. The CDR3 DNA reads as TGTGCCAGCAGCCCAGATCTAGCGGGAGGTCACTCCCTGGAGGAAGAGACCCAGTACTTC.